This T cell receptor beta chain originates from a study of technical replicates of blood from a handful of donors. Repertoires were generated with immunoSEQ multiplex PCR, while TCRdb's copy carries only in-frame clones and drops some. The table includes approximately 75,000 clones, about nine tenths detected once. Trimming took off 5 bases at V and 2 bases at J, with 27 bases between the two ends. The CDR3 runs 19 residues. Germline lookup yields CDR1 SEHNR and CDR2 FQNEAQ (reference sequence). This chain joins TRBV7-9 and TRBJ2-5; perhaps TRBD2 as D (5 bases). What was sequenced was T cells isolated from PBMCs. The source of this sequence is a human donor in good health. The CDR3 reads CASSPSRSGPRPTQETQYF. CDR3 nucleotide sequence: TGTGCCAGCAGCCCTAGCCGCTCTGGACCGCGACCTACACAAGAGACCCAGTACTTC.